These 27 T cell receptor beta chains share one sample of origin, sequenced in a study of human T cells and chemical hapten exposure. Time point indicated: pre-sensitization, week 0. Treatment noted: therapeutic diphenylcyclopropenone sensitization with weekly scalp DPC. TCRdb reprocessed the RACE reads via MiXCR and lists one record per CDR3 protein. The repertoire holds some 250,000 distinct CDR3 sequences, with almost 8% as singletons. This specimen consisted of whole blood, obtained in connection with sensitization to the hapten diphenylcyclopropenone (DPC). The origin of the receptors is a man aged 18 to 29 with alopecia areata. Some clones in this sample may be carry-over from other donors' samples.

This clonotype has a count of ten or more. The chain has TRBV29-1 and TRBJ2-7; D call uncertain. CDR1 and CDR2 from the germline V gene are SQVTM and ANQGSEA. The length of the CDR3 is 12 residues. V lost 7 bases, J lost 0 bases, and 10 bases lay in between. The CDR3 bases are TGCAGCGGCAAACAGCTCTCCTACGAGCAGTACTTC. Translated: CSGKQLSYEQYF.

This clonotype has more than one count but fewer than ten. The chain is built from TRBV24-1 and TRBJ2-1, with D unresolved. The CDR3 is made up of 15 amino acids. V lost 4 bases to trimming and J lost 4 bases, with 13 bases between them. The germline V gene has CDR1 KGHDR and CDR2 SFDVKD. This chain's CDR3 is CATSDKPSTYNEQFF. The CDR3 DNA reads TGTGCCACCAGTGACAAACCCTCTACATACAATGAGCAGTTCTTC.

This clonotype showed up just a few times. The chain carries TRBV29-1 and TRBJ1-4; D call uncertain. In germline, CDR1 is SQVTM, CDR2 ANQGSEA. CDR3 length: 11 amino acids. The CDR3: CVLTANEKLFF. CDR3 sequence (DNA): TGCGTTCTTACCGCTAATGAAAAACTGTTTTTT.

This clonotype was counted between two and nine times. The J gene is TRBJ1-1, the V gene TRBV20-1; D possibly corresponds to TRBD1 (5 bases). This CDR3 contains 15 residues. V was trimmed by 1 base and J by 0 bases, leaving 12 bases between them. Germline CDR1 reads DFQATT; CDR2 reads SNEGSKA (reference sequence). This CDR3 is CSARGDRPMNTEAFF. CDR3 bases: TGCAGTGCTAGAGGGGACCGTCCTATGAACACTGAAGCTTTCTTT.

The chain recombines TRBV5-1 with TRBJ1-2; no firm D call. Germline values: CDR1 SGHRS, CDR2 YFSETQ. Trimming took 2 bases from V and 0 from J, leaving 8 bases between them. The CDR3 is made up of 14 amino acids. CDR3 amino acids: CASSLREANYGYTF. CDR3 nucleotide sequence: TGCGCCAGCAGCTTACGAGAGGCTAACTATGGCTACACCTTC. Supplemented by reference TRBV5-1 and TRBJ1-2, the full variable domain reads KAGVTQTPRYLIKTRGQQVTLSCSPISGHRSVSWYQQTPGQGLQFLFEYFSETQRNKGNFPGRFSGRQFSNSRSEMNVSTLELGDSALYLCASSLREANYGYTFGSGTRLTVV.

J is TRBJ2-6 and V is TRBV7-9, with D uncertain. V was shortened by 10 bases and J by 1 base, with 8 bases between the two germline ends. This CDR3 has 13 residues. Germline CDR1 and CDR2: SEHNR and FQNEAQ (reference sequence). The CDR3: CATPRSGANVLTF. The CDR3 DNA sequence: TGTGCCACCCCCAGGTCTGGGGCCAACGTCCTGACTTTC.

This clonotype was seen ten or more times. The chain employs TRBV9 and TRBJ2-1; 14 bases map to TRBD2. V shed 4 bases and J 5 bases; nucleotides not matched to a gene: 2. CDR1 is SGDLS and CDR2 is YYNGEE in the germline V gene. This CDR3 is built from 15 residues. The CDR3 spells CASSPGLAGDNEQFF. The CDR3, as DNA: TGTGCCAGCAGCCCGGGACTAGCGGGGGACAATGAGCAGTTCTTC. Filled out from reference TRBV9 and TRBJ2-1, the complete variable domain reads DSGVTQTPKHLITATGQRVTLRCSPRSGDLSVYWYQQSLDQGLQFLIQYYNGEERAKGNILERFSAQQFPDLHSELNLSSLELGDSALYFCASSPGLAGDNEQFFGPGTRLTVL.

This clonotype turned up a few times. The V and J genes are TRBV29-1 and TRBJ2-2; 7 positions agree with TRBD1. Germline V gives CDR1 SQVTM, CDR2 ANQGSEA. V lost 6 bases and J lost 3; bases outside the gene matches: 4. The CDR3 spans 13 residues. The DNA of the CDR3 is TGCAGCGTGACCGGGACAGACACCGGGGAGCTGTTTTTT. Its translation is CSVTGTDTGELFF.

This chain links TRBV7-9 with TRBJ2-7, with D possibly being TRBD1 (7 bases). The CDR3 runs 13 residues. Germline-derived CDR1 and CDR2 are SEHNR and FQNEAQ (reference sequence). The V end lost 4 bases, the J end lost 4 bases, and 11 bases lay between the germline ends. CDR3: CASSSGGYYEQYV. The CDR3 coding sequence is TGTGCCAGCAGCTCAGGGGGGTATTACGAGCAGTACGTC.

This clonotype was seen more than once but under ten times. The chain has TRBV2 and TRBJ1-5, with D possibly TRBD1 on 5 matching bases. Trimming removed 10 bases at V and 2 bases at J, with 15 bases between. Looked up from germline, CDR1 is SNHLY and CDR2 is FYNNEI. The CDR3 is 14 amino acids. In DNA, the CDR3 is TGTGCCACAGGAGGGATCAGGGGCAATCAGCCCCAGCATTTT. Amino acid sequence: CATGGIRGNQPQHF.

The chain has TRBV29-1 and TRBJ1-2; D unclear. Trimming shortened V by 0 bases and J by 10 bases, and 15 bases separated the two germline ends. The CDR3 is made up of 13 amino acids. Germline-derived CDR1 and CDR2 are SQVTM and ANQGSEA. This CDR3 reads CSVEDQSNSFYTF. The CDR3 bases are TGCAGCGTTGAAGATCAGTCCAATAGCTTCTACACCTTC. The whole variable domain, remainder taken from reference TRBV29-1 and TRBJ1-2, is SAVISQKPSRDICQRGTSLTIQCQVDSQVTMMFWYRQQPGQSLTLIATANQGSEATYESGFVIDKFPISRPNLTFSTLTVSNMSPEDSSIYLCSVEDQSNSFYTFGSGTRLTVV.

This clonotype appeared many times. The chain carries TRBV4-2 and TRBJ1-3; 8 bases map to TRBD1. CDR3 length: 15 amino acids. Germline assignment: CDR1 LGHNA and CDR2 YNFKEQ. With 1 base clipped from V and 4 bases from J, the junction kept 3 bases outside the gene matches. The CDR3 is CASSQGQGFGNTIYF. CDR3 bases: TGTGCCAGCAGCCAAGGACAGGGGTTCGGAAACACCATATATTTT.

The rearrangement uses TRBV6-2 or TRBV6-3 and TRBJ2-7; 10 bases fit TRBD1. From germline, CDR1 is MNHEY and CDR2 SVGEGT. With 10 bases clipped from V and 3 bases from J, the junction kept 9 bases outside the gene matches. This CDR3 has 14 residues. CDR3 sequence reads: CATRGQGDIYEQYV. The CDR3 DNA reads as TGTGCCACTCGAGGACAGGGGGATATCTACGAGCAGTACGTC.

The chain has TRBV6-5 and TRBJ1-4; a possible D gene is TRBD1 (5 bases). CDR1 and CDR2 (germline): MNHEY, SVGAGI. This CDR3 comprises 15 residues. Between the trimmed V and J ends, which lost 0 bases and 4 bases, there was a span of 9 bases. This CDR3 reads CASSYSGRLNEKLFF. The CDR3 DNA sequence: TGTGCCAGCAGTTACTCGGGACGGCTTAATGAAAAACTGTTTTTT.

The rearrangement joins TRBV19 to TRBJ2-7; 7 bases match TRBD1. Germline V CDR1 and CDR2: LNHDA, SQIVND (reference sequence). J gave up 1 base and V 4 bases, and 7 bases lay outside the gene matches. The CDR3 extends over 15 amino acids. The CDR3 spells CASSTRDSFSYEQYF. The CDR3 bases are TGTGCCAGTAGTACTCGGGACAGCTTTTCCTACGAGCAGTACTTC.

This clonotype was seen a handful of times. The rearrangement joins TRBV4-3 to TRBJ1-2; D unclear. This CDR3 is built from 14 residues. Germline assignment: CDR1 LGHNA and CDR2 YSLEER. V was pared by 0 bases and J by 4 bases, with 9 bases between. The CDR3 region has the DNA TGCGCCAGCAGCCAAGAGTGGCAGAGCTATGGCTACACCTTC. It translates to CASSQEWQSYGYTF.

The gene calls are TRBV20-1 and TRBJ1-1, with 8 bases aligning to TRBD1. This CDR3 has 15 residues. Germline CDR1 DFQATT, CDR2 SNEGSKA (reference sequence). The J segment lost 4 bases and the V segment lost 0 bases, leaving 7 bases of the junction unmatched. CDR3 sequence (DNA): TGCAGTGCTAGAGATCCCCAGGGGGCGGGCACTGAAGCTTTCTTT. The encoded protein is CSARDPQGAGTEAFF.

V and J are TRBV7-2 and TRBJ2-3; D is perhaps TRBD2 (7 bases). The germline V gene encodes CDR1 SGHTA and CDR2 FQGNSA. V shed 1 base and J shed 3 bases, with 11 bases lying between them. The CDR3 spans 15 residues. This CDR3 is CASSLGGGQTDTQYF. CDR3 nucleotides: TGTGCCAGCAGCTTAGGGGGGGGCCAGACAGATACGCAGTATTTT.

This clonotype was found a few times. V and J are TRBV4-1 and TRBJ2-7; TRBD1 or TRBD2 may be the D gene (6 bases each). In germline, CDR1 is MGHRA, CDR2 YSYEKL. This CDR3 is built from 17 residues. The V end lost 4 bases, the J end lost 0 bases, and 19 bases lay between the germline ends. The CDR3 DNA reads as TGCGCCAGCAGCCTTGAACCCCATGGGGGGCTCTCCTACGAGCAGTACTTC. It encodes CASSLEPHGGLSYEQYF.

The V call is TRBV20-1, the J call TRBJ1-4, with 10 bases aligning to TRBD1. The germline V gene encodes CDR1 DFQATT and CDR2 SNEGSKA (reference sequence). V was clipped by 0 bases and J by 2 bases; unmatched bases: 9. The CDR3 spans 18 residues. The CDR3 loop reads CSARDYPGQGDTNEKLFF. CDR3 nucleotides: TGCAGTGCTAGAGATTACCCCGGACAGGGGGATACTAATGAAAAACTGTTTTTT.

This clonotype was found many times. The chain couples TRBV12-3 or TRBV12-4 to TRBJ2-7; D is uncertain. Trimming cost V 3 bases and J 4 bases, with 4 bases left between them. The CDR3 sequence is 11 residues long. The chain's CDR3 is CASSLKYEQYF. CDR3 sequence (DNA): TGTGCCAGCAGTTTGAAGTACGAGCAGTACTTC.

This clonotype was seen more than once but under ten times. J is TRBJ2-5 and V is TRBV9; no clear D gene. Germline V gene data show CDR1 as SGDLS and CDR2 as YYNGEE. The CDR3 consists of 14 residues. V gave up 0 bases and J gave up 5 bases, with 11 bases separating them. CDR3 nucleotides: TGTGCCAGCAGCGTAGTCCAAGCCGGGGAGACCCAGTACTTC. This sequence encodes CASSVVQAGETQYF.

There are many counts of this clonotype. The J gene is TRBJ1-1, the V gene TRBV7-9, with 11 bases lining up with TRBD1. The CDR3 consists of 14 residues. Unmatched junction bases numbered 3, after V lost 5 bases and J lost 4 bases. Germline V gene lookup returns CDR1 SEHNR and CDR2 FQNEAQ (reference sequence). CDR3 nucleotide sequence: TGTGCCAGCAGCCGGACAGGGGGCGGCACTGAAGCTTTCTTT. It is translated as CASSRTGGGTEAFF.

This clonotype showed up just a few times. The V and J genes are TRBV11-2 and TRBJ1-1, with unresolved D. This CDR3 has 16 residues. CDR1 SGHAT and CDR2 FQNNGV come from the germline V gene. Trimming stripped 5 bases from V and 1 base from J, with 17 bases between. CDR3 nucleotide sequence: TGTGCCAGCAGCGCTCTACGGCTGATCCAGAACACTGAAGCTTTCTTT. Translating gives CASSALRLIQNTEAFF. The full variable domain, in which reference TRBV11-2 and TRBJ1-1 provide the parts outside the CDR3, is EAGVAQSPRYKIIEKRQSVAFWCNPISGHATLYWYQQILGQGPKLLIQFQNNGVVDDSQLPKDRFSAERLKGVDSTLKIQPAKLEDSAVYLCASSALRLIQNTEAFFGQGTRLTVV.

J is TRBJ2-5 and V is TRBV14; 7 bases fit TRBD1. Losses at the gene ends were 3 bases for V and 5 bases for J; bases not matched to a gene: 6. The CDR3 runs to 14 residues. CDR1 and CDR2 (germline): SGHDN, FVKESK. CDR3 amino acids: CASSQDRLWETQYF. The CDR3 DNA reads as TGTGCCAGCAGCCAGGACAGGTTGTGGGAGACCCAGTACTTC.

This clonotype has at least ten counts. The rearrangement uses TRBV6-2 or TRBV6-3 and TRBJ2-2; no definite D call. Germline V gene sequence: CDR1 MNHEY, CDR2 SVGEGT. This CDR3 is built from 14 residues. V shed 0 bases and J shed 4 bases, with 6 bases lying between them. The CDR3 DNA reads as TGTGCCAGCAGTTACTCGATTATCACCGGGGAGCTGTTTTTT. It is translated as CASSYSIITGELFF.

There are many counts of this clonotype. The genes are TRBV29-1 and TRBJ2-2, with D perhaps TRBD1 (6 bases). V lost 7 bases and J lost 1, with 16 bases in between. Germline V gene sequence: CDR1 SQVTM, CDR2 ANQGSEA. The CDR3 covers 15 residues. The CDR3 DNA is TGCAGCGCTGGGGGCAGGCGTCAGAACACCGGGGAGCTGTTTTTT. Its protein product is CSAGGRRQNTGELFF.